These 26 T cell receptor beta chains were all obtained from the same sample, sequenced in a study of blood T cell repertoires in COVID-19. Only in-frame clones appear in the TCRdb table, and some are missing; sequencing was by immunoSEQ multiplex PCR. The table records about 120,000 clones, 88% of them present only once. The sequenced sample consisted of peripheral blood. These receptor sequences come from an older woman who had recovered from COVID-19.

This clone has more than one count but fewer than ten. This rearrangement joins TRBV28 to TRBJ2-7; D is uncertain. CDR3 length equals 15 residues. Per germline, CDR1 MDHEN and CDR2 SYDVKM. V lost 2 bases, J lost 4 bases, and 15 bases lay in between. Written as DNA, the CDR3 is TGTGCCAGCAGTTTAACGGAATTTGGCGGTTACGAGCAGTACTTC. Residues: CASSLTEFGGYEQYF.

This clone has just one count. The chain uses TRBV19 and TRBJ1-2, with D maybe TRBD1 (5 bases). The germline V gene encodes CDR1 LNHDA and CDR2 SQIVND (reference sequence). This CDR3 comprises 15 residues. Trimming left V 2 bases short and J 5 bases short, with 15 bases between. CDR3 region: CASSIKSAGRYGYTF. The CDR3 nucleotides are TGTGCCAGTAGTATAAAGTCCGCAGGGCGGTATGGCTACACCTTC.

The chain has TRBV6-5 and TRBJ2-5, with TRBD2 matching 7 bases. This CDR3 is built from 14 residues. V lost 3 bases to trimming and J lost 4 bases; unmatched junction nucleotides: 5. CDR1 is MNHEY and CDR2 is SVGAGI in the germline V gene. The CDR3 protein is CASSYVSGGETQYF. The DNA of the CDR3 is TGTGCCAGCAGTTATGTTTCGGGGGGAGAGACCCAGTACTTC.

The chain links TRBV6-5 to TRBJ1-2; TRBD1 aligns across 11 bases. Germline V gene sequence: CDR1 MNHEY, CDR2 SVGAGI. This CDR3 region has 14 residues. V dropped 5 bases and J dropped 7; count of bases not matched to a gene: 6. CDR3 protein: CASSLMGQGGGYTF. DNA for the CDR3: TGTGCCAGCAGTCTTATGGGACAGGGGGGTGGCTACACCTTC.

The chain uses TRBV7-9 and TRBJ1-1; D unclear. The CDR3 is made up of 14 amino acids. Trimming took 6 bases from V and 5 from J, leaving 16 bases between them. Germline values: CDR1 SEHNR, CDR2 FQNEAQ (reference sequence). The CDR3 DNA sequence: TGTGCCAGCAGTTATTGGACCGGAGGTACTGAAGCTTTCTTT. As protein: CASSYWTGGTEAFF.

The V gene is TRBV7-2, the J gene TRBJ1-5; 10 bases agree with TRBD1. Germline lookup yields CDR1 SGHTA and CDR2 FQGNSA. V lost 2 bases to trimming and J lost 6 bases; unmatched junction nucleotides: 7. The CDR3 sequence is 16 residues long. The CDR3 protein is CASSLWGQGNFQPQHF. The CDR3 region has the DNA TGTGCCAGCAGCTTATGGGGACAGGGGAATTTTCAGCCCCAGCATTTT.

As DNA, the CDR3 is TGCGCCAGCAGCCAAGATCGGATTTTGGGGCCTTACGAGCAGTACTTC. It yields the protein CASSQDRILGPYEQYF. This chain uses TRBV4-3 with TRBJ2-7, with D tentatively TRBD1 (5 bases). Trimming took off 0 bases at V and 4 bases at J, with 16 bases between the two ends. The CDR3 runs 16 residues. CDR1 is LGHNA and CDR2 is YSLEER in the germline V gene.

The J gene is TRBJ2-1, the V gene TRBV4-3, with D possibly being TRBD2 (5 bases). The length of the CDR3 is 13 residues. The V and J ends lost 3 bases and 9 bases respectively, with 12 bases between them. In germline, CDR1 is LGHNA, CDR2 YSLEER. CDR3 sequence reads: CASSHAQRGEQFF. The CDR3, as DNA: TGCGCCAGCAGCCATGCTCAACGGGGTGAGCAGTTCTTC.

V usage is TRBV27 and J usage is TRBJ2-1, with D unclear. The germline V gene encodes CDR1 MNHEY and CDR2 SMNVEV (reference sequence). CDR3 length equals 15 residues. V was trimmed by 6 bases and J by 5 bases, leaving 17 bases between them. This CDR3 is CASSRFAPRDNEQFF. The CDR3 region has the DNA TGTGCCAGCAGCCGATTTGCCCCAAGAGACAATGAGCAGTTCTTC.

This chain connects TRBV6-5 to TRBJ2-3; 7 bases map to TRBD1. The CDR3 runs to 15 residues. The germline CDR1 and CDR2 sequences are MNHEY and SVGAGI. The junction had 12 bases not matched to a gene; V was cut back by 6 bases and J by 6 bases. CDR3 amino acids: CASSTGTRGQDTQYF. CDR3 sequence (DNA): TGTGCCAGCAGCACAGGTACTAGGGGACAGGATACGCAGTATTTT.

This sequence joins TRBV28 and TRBJ1-6; D possibly corresponds to TRBD1 (6 bases). Trimming pared 4 bases from V and 11 bases from J, leaving 15 bases between. Germline V gives CDR1 MDHEN, CDR2 SYDVKM. The CDR3 is 14 amino acids. In DNA, the CDR3 is TGTGCCAGCAGTTCCCAGGGGAAGGGCGCACCCCTCCACTTT. Translated: CASSSQGKGAPLHF.

The chain employs TRBV10-3 and TRBJ2-5, with D possibly matching TRBD1 (6 bases). The germline V and J ends were trimmed by 6 bases and 5 bases, with 13 bases remaining between them. Germline V gene data show CDR1 as ENHRY and CDR2 as SYGVKD. The CDR3 is 13 amino acids. The CDR3 here is CAISRGHGETQYF. The CDR3 coding sequence is TGTGCCATCAGCAGGGGCCACGGCGAGACCCAGTACTTC.

V usage is TRBV28 and J usage is TRBJ2-7, with 9 bases that match TRBD1. CDR3 size: 16 residues. The J segment lost 2 bases and the V segment lost 5 bases, leaving 10 bases of the junction unmatched. Per the germline V gene, CDR1 is MDHEN and CDR2 is SYDVKM. In nucleotides, the CDR3 is TGTGCCAGCAGTCGTCTGGGGACAGGGAGGGCCTACGAGCAGTACTTC. It codes for CASSRLGTGRAYEQYF.

As to this clone: This same CDR3 is encoded by further DNA sequences in the sample. V is TRBV9 and J is TRBJ2-3, with TRBD2 matching over 10 bases. V shed 0 bases, J shed 1 base, and the junction held 2 bases outside the gene matches. In germline, CDR1 is SGDLS, CDR2 YYNGEE. This CDR3 comprises 16 residues. CDR3 nucleotide sequence: TGTGCCAGCAGCGTAGTCCTAGCGGGAGGCACAGATACGCAGTATTTT. It translates to CASSVVLAGGTDTQYF.

This chain connects TRBV11-2 to TRBJ1-1, with TRBD1 matching 9 bases. Germline V gene data show CDR1 as SGHAT and CDR2 as FQNNGV. V lost 2 bases, J lost 1 base, and 11 bases stayed unmatched. This CDR3 has 18 amino acids. The CDR3 DNA follows: TGTGCCAGCAGCTTATACCCCAGGGACAGGGTTCCGAACACTGAAGCTTTCTTT. As protein: CASSLYPRDRVPNTEAFF. Supplemented by reference TRBV11-2 and TRBJ1-1, the full variable domain reads EAGVAQSPRYKIIEKRQSVAFWCNPISGHATLYWYQQILGQGPKLLIQFQNNGVVDDSQLPKDRFSAERLKGVDSTLKIQPAKLEDSAVYLCASSLYPRDRVPNTEAFFGQGTRLTVV.

V gene TRBV6-5 combines with J gene TRBJ1-4; 9 nucleotides align to TRBD1. CDR1 is MNHEY and CDR2 is SVGAGI in the germline V gene. The CDR3 runs to 15 residues. J lost 10 bases, V lost 5 bases, and 11 bases had no gene match. The CDR3, as DNA: TGTGCCAGCAGTACGCCGGGACAGGGTGCCCGAAAACTGTTTTTT. Translating it yields CASSTPGQGARKLFF.

V gene TRBV7-2 combines with J gene TRBJ2-7; perhaps TRBD2 as D (6 bases). The V end was cut by 1 base, the J end by 1 base, with 8 bases between. Germline CDR1 reads SGHTA; CDR2 reads FQGNSA. This CDR3 has 14 amino acids. The CDR3 spells CASSLGRGSYEQYF. CDR3 bases: TGTGCCAGCAGCTTAGGGCGGGGTTCCTACGAGCAGTACTTC. The full variable domain, completed using reference TRBV7-2 and TRBJ2-7, is GAGVSQSPSNKVTEKGKDVELRCDPISGHTALYWYRQSLGQGLEFLIYFQGNSAPDKSGLPSDRFSAERTGGSVSTLTIQRTQQEDSAVYLCASSLGRGSYEQYFGPGTRLTVT.

The J gene is TRBJ2-2, the V gene TRBV6-5, with D hard to call. V was clipped by 8 bases and J by 2 bases, with 12 bases between them. The CDR3 extends over 14 amino acids. Germline V gene sequence: CDR1 MNHEY, CDR2 SVGAGI. CDR3 nucleotides: TGTGCCAGCTCAACGAATACTAACACCGGGGAGCTGTTTTTT. Translated: CASSTNTNTGELFF.

The CDR3 nucleotides are TGTGCCAGCAGCAGGGACAGGATCATCTACTCCTACAATGAGCAGTTCTTC. Translating gives CASSRDRIIYSYNEQFF. V and J are TRBV9 and TRBJ2-1, with 8 bases matching TRBD1. This CDR3 has 17 amino acids. Trimming removed 4 bases from V and 0 bases from J; junction bases left unmatched: 9. In germline, CDR1 is SGDLS, CDR2 YYNGEE. The full variable domain, with the rest looked up from reference TRBV9 and TRBJ2-1, is DSGVTQTPKHLITATGQRVTLRCSPRSGDLSVYWYQQSLDQGLQFLIQYYNGEERAKGNILERFSAQQFPDLHSELNLSSLELGDSALYFCASSRDRIIYSYNEQFFGPGTRLTVL.

The CDR3 loop reads CASSQGDRPSNYGYTF. In nucleotides, the CDR3 is TGCGCCAGCAGCCAAGGGGACAGGCCATCTAACTATGGCTACACCTTC. This sequence joins TRBV4-3 and TRBJ1-2, with 8 bases that match TRBD1. The germline gives CDR1 LGHNA, CDR2 YSLEER. J lost 0 bases, V lost 1 base, and 4 bases had no gene match. The CDR3 sequence is 16 residues long.

The chain employs TRBV6-5 and TRBJ1-5; 8 bases are a match to TRBD1. There are 13 residues in the CDR3. The trim removed 5 bases at V and 7 bases at J, leaving 4 bases unmatched. The V gene's germline CDR1 is MNHEY and CDR2 SVGAGI. Here the CDR3 DNA reads TGTGCCAGCAGTCCCGACAGGGGCCAGCCCCAGCATTTT. Protein: CASSPDRGQPQHF.

The rearrangement links TRBV20-1 to TRBJ1-2; D gene ambiguous. V lost 3 bases, J lost 0 bases, and 11 bases lay in between. The CDR3 spans 14 residues. The germline V gene encodes CDR1 DFQATT and CDR2 SNEGSKA (reference sequence). CDR3 protein: CSASPQAANYGYTF. The CDR3 DNA reads TGCAGTGCTAGTCCCCAGGCTGCTAACTATGGCTACACCTTC.

This clone was counted once. The chain combines TRBV9 with TRBJ2-2; possibly TRBD2 for D (5 bases). Germline CDR1 SGDLS, CDR2 YYNGEE. The CDR3 loop spans 14 amino acids. V gave up 4 bases and J gave up 7 bases, with 14 bases separating them. The CDR3 loop is CASSSADWVGELFF. CDR3 nucleotide sequence: TGTGCCAGCAGCTCCGCGGACTGGGTCGGGGAGCTGTTTTTT. The full variable domain, its missing parts supplied by reference TRBV9 and TRBJ2-2, is DSGVTQTPKHLITATGQRVTLRCSPRSGDLSVYWYQQSLDQGLQFLIQYYNGEERAKGNILERFSAQQFPDLHSELNLSSLELGDSALYFCASSSADWVGELFFGEGSRLTVL.

This chain joins TRBV4-3 and TRBJ1-1, with no clear D. The V end was cut by 0 bases, the J end by 1 base, with 9 bases between. CDR1 is LGHNA and CDR2 is YSLEER in the germline V gene. The CDR3 runs 15 residues. Here the CDR3 reads CASSQDSAGNTEAFF. The CDR3 DNA reads TGCGCCAGCAGCCAAGATAGTGCAGGGAACACTGAAGCTTTCTTT.

J is TRBJ1-3 and V is TRBV19; D perhaps matches TRBD1 (6 bases). The V end was cut by 7 bases, the J end by 0 bases, with 16 bases between. The CDR3 runs to 16 residues. Germline V gene data show CDR1 as LNHDA and CDR2 as SQIVND (reference sequence). The CDR3 DNA follows: TGTGCCAGTATCTCCCACAGGGTCACCTCTGGAAACACCATATATTTT. Protein sequence: CASISHRVTSGNTIYF.

The rearrangement links TRBV19 to TRBJ2-7, with D possibly being TRBD1 (6 bases). With 6 bases removed from V and 0 bases from J, the gap between germline ends came to 18 bases. This CDR3 region has 16 residues. The V gene's germline CDR1 is LNHDA and CDR2 SQIVND (reference sequence). CDR3 coding DNA: TGTGCCAGTAGCATGGGGTGGGGACAAGGCTCCTACGAGCAGTACTTC. Amino acid sequence: CASSMGWGQGSYEQYF.